This entry describes one T cell receptor beta chain. Its antigen is unknown. One end of the junction does not line up with germline, which may come from a read error. The treatment denotes: approximately 10-day PBMC culture with coronavirus spike peptide pools or control peptides (ViraFEST assay). Half the medium was exchanged for fresh IL-2 medium on days 3 and 7. This CDR3 region has 14 residues. CDR1 and CDR2 from the germline V gene are SSHAT and FNYEAQ (reference sequence). The sample comes from a study of vaccination and CD4 T cells after COVID-19. Study as a whole: The authors used overlapping spike peptides from SARS-CoV-2, HCoV-NL63, HCoV-OC43 and HCoV-229E to stimulate cells.

Findings and limits, study-wide: The study examined relatively few convalescent patients and included no early post-infection timepoints.

Sequenced with the Oncomine TCR Beta short-read assay was DNA taken from cultured CD4+ T cells. TCRdb called the PCR reads again in MiXCR, with one record for every CDR3 protein. The sample consists of more than 9,500 distinct CDR3 sequences, 50% to 55% of them appearing once. The V call is TRBV7-7, the J call TRBJ2-3; 10 bases are a match to TRBD1. The sequences come from cultured CD4+ T cells from blood, collected after SARS-CoV-2 vaccination. This receptor was obtained from a human donor with COVID-19. The CDR3 region has the DNA TGTGCTAGCAGCCTCGGGACAGGGGCAGATACGCAGTATTTT. This encodes CASSLGTGADTQYF.